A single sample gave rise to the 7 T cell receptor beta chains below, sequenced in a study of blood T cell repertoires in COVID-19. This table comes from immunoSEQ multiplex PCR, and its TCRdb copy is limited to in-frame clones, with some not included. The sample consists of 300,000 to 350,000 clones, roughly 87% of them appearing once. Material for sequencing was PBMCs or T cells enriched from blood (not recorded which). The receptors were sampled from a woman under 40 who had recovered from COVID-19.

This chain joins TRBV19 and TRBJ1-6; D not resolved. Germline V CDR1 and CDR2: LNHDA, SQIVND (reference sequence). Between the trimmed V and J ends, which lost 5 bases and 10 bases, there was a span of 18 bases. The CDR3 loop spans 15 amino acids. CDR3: CASSADSFRGSPLHF. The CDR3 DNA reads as TGTGCCAGTAGTGCGGACTCTTTCCGAGGGTCACCCCTCCACTTT.

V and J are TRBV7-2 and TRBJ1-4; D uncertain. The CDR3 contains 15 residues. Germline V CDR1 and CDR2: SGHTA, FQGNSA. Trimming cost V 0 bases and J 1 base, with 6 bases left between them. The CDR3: CASSLAGGTNEKLFF. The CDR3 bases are TGTGCCAGCAGCTTAGCCGGCGGAACTAATGAAAAACTGTTTTTT.

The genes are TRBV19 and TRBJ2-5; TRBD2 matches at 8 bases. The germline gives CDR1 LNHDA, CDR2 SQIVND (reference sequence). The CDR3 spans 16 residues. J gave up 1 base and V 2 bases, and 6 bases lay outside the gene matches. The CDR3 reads CASSIFSGGAQETQYF. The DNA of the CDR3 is TGTGCCAGTAGTATATTCAGCGGGGGTGCCCAAGAGACCCAGTACTTC.

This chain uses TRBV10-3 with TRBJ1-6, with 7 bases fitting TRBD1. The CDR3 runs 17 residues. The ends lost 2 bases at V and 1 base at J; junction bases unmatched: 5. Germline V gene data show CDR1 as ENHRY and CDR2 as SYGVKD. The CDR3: CAISEGTDESYNSPLHF. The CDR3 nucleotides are TGTGCCATCAGTGAGGGGACAGATGAATCCTATAATTCACCCCTCCACTTT.

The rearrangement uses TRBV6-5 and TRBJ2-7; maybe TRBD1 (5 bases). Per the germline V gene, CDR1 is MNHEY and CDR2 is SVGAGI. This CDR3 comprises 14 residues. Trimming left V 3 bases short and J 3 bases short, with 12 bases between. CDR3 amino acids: CASSYRADSYEQYF. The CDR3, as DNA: TGTGCCAGCAGTTATAGGGCTGACAGCTACGAGCAGTACTTC.

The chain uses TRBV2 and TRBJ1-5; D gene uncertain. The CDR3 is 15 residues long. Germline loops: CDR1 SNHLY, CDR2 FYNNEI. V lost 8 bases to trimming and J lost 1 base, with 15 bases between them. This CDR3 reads CASGSGMESNQPQHF. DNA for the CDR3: TGTGCCAGCGGGTCGGGGATGGAAAGCAATCAGCCCCAGCATTTT.

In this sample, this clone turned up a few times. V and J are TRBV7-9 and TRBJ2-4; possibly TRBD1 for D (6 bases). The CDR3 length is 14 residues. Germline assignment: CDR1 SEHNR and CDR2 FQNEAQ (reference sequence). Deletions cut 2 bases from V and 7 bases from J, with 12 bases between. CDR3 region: CASSLTEGVNIQYF. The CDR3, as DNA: TGTGCCAGCAGCTTAACTGAGGGGGTGAACATTCAGTACTTC.